The rows below give T cell receptor beta chains drawn from one sample of a study of T cell repertoires in cytomegalovirus infection. TCRdb processed the reads anew with MiXCR; each CDR3 protein has one entry. The table lists 400,000 or so distinct CDR3 sequences, around 18% of them singletons. The sequencing input was PBMCs. Receptors originate from a human donor in good health (CMV status not recorded). Some clones in this sample may be carry-over from other donors' samples. The CDR3 runs from the conserved cysteine through the conserved F or W. The D gene is left open where the match is weak. Rows give clone size only sometimes, using once, few, many, or a class for an expanded clone.

>TRBV27|-|TRBJ2-2|-
TGTGCCAGCAGTTATCTTGGGGAGCTGTTTTTT
CASSYLGELFF
>TRBV5-4|TRBD2|TRBJ2-7|-
TGTGCCAGCAGCTTGGTAGCGACTAGCGGGATCGAGCAGCACTTC
CASSLVATSGIEQHF
>TRBV6-1|-|TRBJ1-1|few
TGTGCCAGCAGTGCGAGAGGGACAGAAGCTTTCTTT
CASSARGTEAFF
>TRBV10-3|TRBD2|TRBJ2-3|-
TGTGCCATCAGTGAGTCGGGGGGGAAAGATACGCAGTATTTT
CAISESGGKDTQYF
>TRBV7-9|-|TRBJ1-1|many
TGTGCCAGCAGCTTAGAATGGGGAAATGGGGCTTTCTTT
CASSLEWGNGAFF
>TRBV7-2|-|TRBJ2-3|many
TGTGCCAGCAGCTTAGACGGGAACACAGATACGCAGTATTTT
CASSLDGNTDTQYF
>TRBV27|-|TRBJ2-2|few
TGTGCCAGCGGTCAAAACACCGGGGAGCTGTTTTTT
CASGQNTGELFF
>TRBV10-2|TRBD2|TRBJ2-5|many
TGCGCCAGCAGTGAGATGACTAGCGTTGGACAAGAGACCCAGTACTTC
CASSEMTSVGQETQYF
>TRBV25-1|-|TRBJ1-2|few
TGTGCCAGCAGAGACAGGAATGGCTACACCTTC
CASRDRNGYTF
>TRBV12-5|TRBD2|TRBJ2-5|-
TGTGCTAGTGGTTTGGGCTGCCCCGGGACTAGCGGCTCGACCCAGTACTTC
CASGLGCPGTSGSTQYF